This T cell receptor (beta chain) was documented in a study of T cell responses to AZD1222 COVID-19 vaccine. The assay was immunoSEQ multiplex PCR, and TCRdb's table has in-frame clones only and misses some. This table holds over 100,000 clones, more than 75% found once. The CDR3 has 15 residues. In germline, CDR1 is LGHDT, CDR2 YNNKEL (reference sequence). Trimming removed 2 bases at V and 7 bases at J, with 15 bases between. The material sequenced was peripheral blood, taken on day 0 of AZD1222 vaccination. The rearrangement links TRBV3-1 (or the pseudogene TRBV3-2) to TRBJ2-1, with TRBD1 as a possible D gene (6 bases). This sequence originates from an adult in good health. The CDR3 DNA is TGTGCCAGCAGCCAAAGGGGGACCCTTAGAAATGAGCAGTTCTTC. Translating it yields CASSQRGTLRNEQFF.